This TCR beta chain was sequenced in a study of identical twins. Study-wide results and limits: Beta clonotypes that were abundant in cord blood contained fewer insertions, a pattern absent from memory repertoires. Twins shared beta out-of-frame sequences in excess, but this excess was weaker. Twin pairs' shared out-of-frame alpha sequences were enriched in low generation probability.

Trimming took 4 bases from V and 1 from J; bases not matched to a gene: 3. There are 14 residues in the CDR3. Germline-derived CDR1 and CDR2 are MNHEY and SMNVEV (reference sequence). TCRdb itself ran the 5' RACE reads through MiXCR, one entry per CDR3 protein. This table has 450,000 or so distinct CDR3 sequences, 13% to 15% appearing once. As to this clonotype: Antigen unknown.

A further study also used this sample, focusing on yellow fever vaccine responses in identical twins.

This clonotype originated in a woman aged 18-29 years in good health. The sample taken for sequencing was CD4+ T cells sorted from blood. The chain couples TRBV27 to TRBJ2-5; 7 bases map to TRBD1. CDR3: CASSSRDSQETQYF. In DNA form, the CDR3 reads TGTGCCAGCAGTTCCCGGGACAGCCAAGAGACCCAGTACTTC.